This T cell receptor beta chain derives from a study of vaccination and CD4 T cells after COVID-19. Cultured CD4+ T-cell DNA underwent Oncomine TCR Beta short-read sequencing. MiXCR was run by TCRdb on the PCR reads, yielding one entry per CDR3 protein. The repertoire holds more than 13,000 distinct CDR3 sequences, with around 50% as singletons. Treatment denoted: approximately 11-day PBMC culture with coronavirus spike peptide pools or control peptides (ViraFEST assay). PBMCs, plated at fewer than 2.5 million per well, were grown in the presence of around 11 IU/ml IL-2 and 10 ug/ml peptide pools. Only a few counts were recorded for this clonotype. The antigen is not known. Findings and caveats of the study: Spike mono-reactive status applied to 304 of 307 vaccine-specific clones in convalescent patients.

CDR3 size: 14 residues. The ends were cut back, 1 base at V and 4 bases at J, with 10 bases in the middle. Looked up from germline, CDR1 is MNHNS and CDR2 is SASEGT. This specimen was CD4+ T cells from blood, cultured in vitro, taken before SARS-CoV-2 vaccination. The chain is built from TRBV6-1 and TRBJ1-1; D is unclear. The sequence derives from a human donor who had recovered from COVID-19. CDR3 in DNA: TGTGCCAGCAGTGAAGGAGGCGTCGGCACTGAAGCTTTCTTT. Protein: CASSEGGVGTEAFF.